This T cell receptor beta chain emerged from a study of T cells in Graves' hyperthyroidism and ophthalmopathy. Overall study findings and caveats: Blood shared most expanded thyroid clonotypes above 0.001. Classification by a 13 V-J model distinguished ophthalmopathy from stable hyperthyroidism.

The CDR3 runs to 15 residues. Germline V gene sequence: CDR1 SNHLY, CDR2 FYNNEI. V gave up 6 bases and J gave up 2 bases, with 14 bases separating them. The definition of stable Graves' hyperthyroidism was no ophthalmopathy progression within 18 months. Uncontrolled infection, other autoimmune disease, pregnancy or lactation barred patients from enrollment. As to this clonotype: Its antigen is not identified.

Amplification yielded TCR beta CDR3 regions, with RNA transcripts as the source. First-round RT-PCR with HTBI primers amplified the TCR CDR3 region. TCRdb recomputed calls from the multiplex PCR reads with MiXCR, one row per CDR3 protein. Of fewer than 800,000 distinct CDR3 sequences in the sample, 16% were seen once. Sequencing was carried out using blood. The V and J genes are TRBV2 and TRBJ1-5; D unresolved. This clonotype was sampled from a man between 18 and 35 years old with Graves' hyperthyroidism. CDR3 amino acids: CASSAGGLGNQPQHF. The CDR3 DNA follows: TGTGCCAGCAGCGCGGGAGGTTTGGGCAATCAGCCCCAGCATTTT.